This T cell receptor (beta chain) was recorded in a study of CD8 T cells in ankylosing spondylitis (dated by TCRdb to the late 2010s). About the full investigation: To find TCR variants linked to disease, the study profiled T cell receptor beta repertoires in ankylosing spondylitis patients and healthy donors. Peripheral blood was sampled, and synovial fluid was additionally collected from ankylosing spondylitis patients. The whole study cohort included 108 healthy donors and 20 to 30 ankylosing spondylitis patients. Results the study describes overall, beyond this receptor: In peripheral blood, the disease-linked clones were found at relatively low frequencies and had a CD8+ phenotype. The disease-linked clones were reported as significantly enriched in matched synovial fluid samples from ankylosing spondylitis patients. Some of the motif variants had been reported before in the synovial fluid and blood of reactive arthritis patients, a finding that suggests common disease-initiation mechanisms. A TCR beta motif made up of several highly homologous amino acid variants appeared to be characteristic of blood from ankylosing spondylitis patients.

As concerns this clonotype: There is no known antigen for this receptor. Base qualities are not provided; no much larger clone lies one nucleotide away.

Sequencing relied on an Illumina HiSeq 2500. TCR beta libraries were prepared by quantitative 5'-RACE with molecular barcodes. Processing in the source paper ran as follows. A new computational method based on a probabilistic model of VDJ rearrangement was used to identify disease-linked TCR variants. TCRdb trimmed the raw reads at Q25, called clones with MiXCR and kept productive beta chains. Every distinct CDR3 protein forms one entry, paired with its most common genes and DNA. The V and J calls and clone size come from TCRdb's table, not from the authors' own analysis. Across this sample there are hundreds of thousands of distinct CDR3 sequences, with less than 25% seen only once. 3.5% of the sample lies in the top ten. The clonotype originates from a female donor with ankylosing spondylitis or in good health (not recorded which). The sequencing sample was made of blood, either unsorted or a sorted T cell fraction (not recorded which).

The CDR3 region reads CSASTSGNEQFF. The nucleotide sequence reads TGCAGTGCTTCGACTAGCGGGAATGAGCAGTTCTTC. The V and J genes are TRBV20-1 and TRBJ2-1; 10 bases in the middle match TRBD2. At the junction V is shortened by 5 bases and J by 7 bases; bases outside the gene matches: 2. From cysteine to phenylalanine, the CDR3 is 12 amino acids long. Only the CDR3 portion is preserved as DNA: 36 bases, with reading frame beginning at the first base. From the germline V gene (reference sequence), CDR1 is DFQATT and CDR2 is SNEGSKA.